This T cell receptor beta chain was obtained from a study of T cells in Graves' hyperthyroidism and ophthalmopathy. The authors took PBMCs from 8.5 to 10 ml fresh peripheral blood. From germline, CDR1 is MNHEY and CDR2 SMNVEV (reference sequence). The CDR3 runs 15 residues. V was pared by 4 bases and J by 0 bases, with 4 bases of the junction left unmatched. Template material for amplifying TCR beta CDR3 regions consisted of RNA transcripts. First-round RT-PCR targeting the TCR CDR3 was performed with the HTBI primer set. Using its own MiXCR run on the multiplex PCR reads, TCRdb lists one record per CDR3 protein. The sample lists about 590,000 distinct CDR3 sequences, 15% to 19% occurring once.

The rearrangement uses TRBV27 and TRBJ2-7, with 9 bases lining up with TRBD1. The receptor was derived from a woman aged 25 to 39 with Graves' hyperthyroidism. Source material: blood. CDR3 residues: CASSWGTGSSYEQYF. The CDR3 bases are TGTGCCAGCAGTTGGGGGACAGGGTCCTCCTACGAGCAGTACTTC.